The next 25 T cell receptor beta chains were all read from a single sample in a study of identical twins. Via MiXCR, TCRdb re-called the 5' RACE reads, giving one row per CDR3 protein. The data show 510,000 or so distinct CDR3 sequences, with 13% to 15% seen just once and about 0.47% held by the top ten. The sample also formed part of further work on yellow fever vaccine responses in identical twins.

Sequencing used CD4+ T cells sorted from blood. Source of these receptors: a woman aged 18-30 years in good health.

V is TRBV12-3 or TRBV12-4 and J is TRBJ2-7; D could derive from TRBD1 or TRBD2 (5 bases each). With 5 bases removed from V and 3 bases from J, the gap between germline ends came to 11 bases. This CDR3 contains 13 residues. The CDR3 coding sequence is TGTGCCAGCAGTAGGGACGGGGACTACGAGCAGTACTTC. Residues: CASSRDGDYEQYF.

This clonotype was found a few times. This chain joins TRBV7-2 and TRBJ2-1; 12 bases fit TRBD2. J gave up 10 bases and V 4 bases, and 8 bases lay outside the gene matches. The germline V gene encodes CDR1 SGHTA and CDR2 FQGNSA. The CDR3 is made up of 15 amino acids. The CDR3 loop reads CASSWLAGGFVEQFF. The CDR3, as DNA: TGTGCCAGCAGCTGGCTAGCGGGGGGGTTTGTAGAGCAGTTCTTC.

The chain combines TRBV6-2 or TRBV6-3 with TRBJ2-1, with 7 bases that match TRBD2. This CDR3 region has 18 residues. After removal of 3 bases from V and 0 bases from J, the junction contained 11 bases not matched to a gene. Germline V CDR1 and CDR2: MNHEY, SVGEGT. The CDR3 reads CASSYLGAGSSSYNEQFF. In DNA form, the CDR3 reads TGTGCCAGCAGTTATTTGGGAGCGGGAAGTTCCTCCTACAATGAGCAGTTCTTC.

A few counts support this clonotype. This chain connects TRBV6-1 to TRBJ1-6; 11 bases map to TRBD1. Germline CDR1 is MNHNS and CDR2 is SASEGT. This CDR3 is 15 amino acids long. After removal of 2 bases from V and 9 bases from J, the junction contained 3 bases not matched to a gene. DNA of the CDR3: TGTGCCAGCAGTGAATTCGGGACAGGGGGTTCACCCCTCCACTTT. It codes for CASSEFGTGGSPLHF.

The DNA for the CDR3 is TGCAGTGCTACTTTTCAGGGGGCGTATGAGCAGTACTTC. Its protein is CSATFQGAYEQYF. The chain couples TRBV20-1 to TRBJ2-7, with 8 bases lining up with TRBD1. The CDR3 spans 13 residues. Germline V gives CDR1 DFQATT, CDR2 SNEGSKA (reference sequence). Germline trimming cut 4 bases from V and 7 bases from J; bases unmatched to any gene: 9.

The rearrangement links TRBV3-1 to TRBJ2-3; D is perhaps TRBD2 (6 bases). V shed 1 base and J shed 9 bases, with 8 bases lying between them. The germline V gene encodes CDR1 LGHDT and CDR2 YNNKEL (reference sequence). The CDR3 is 12 residues long. As DNA, the CDR3 is TGTGCCAGCAGCCAAGGGGACTTCACGCAGTATTTT. As protein: CASSQGDFTQYF.

This clonotype was counted at least ten times. The chain carries TRBV5-5 and TRBJ2-7; D not certain. CDR3 length: 16 residues. The V gene lost 0 bases and the J gene lost 0 bases, with 13 bases spanning the gap. The germline gives CDR1 SGHKS, CDR2 YYEKEE (reference sequence). CDR3 bases: TGTGCCAGCAGCTTGGCCTTGGCAGTAAGCTCCTACGAGCAGTACTTC. This encodes CASSLALAVSSYEQYF.

The chain uses TRBV7-9 and TRBJ2-5, with 11 bases that match TRBD2. The germline CDR1 and CDR2 sequences are SEHNR and FQNEAQ (reference sequence). The CDR3 runs to 15 residues. The J segment lost 2 bases and the V segment lost 10 bases, leaving 9 bases of the junction unmatched. The DNA for the CDR3 is TGTGCCACCACCCTGACTAGCGGGGAACAAGAGACCCAGTACTTC. Translating gives CATTLTSGEQETQYF.

This clonotype was found many times. The chain couples TRBV6-1 to TRBJ1-1; 7 nucleotides line up with TRBD1. From germline, CDR1 is MNHNS and CDR2 SASEGT. The V segment lost 6 bases and the J segment 7 bases; nucleotides outside the gene matches: 8. The CDR3 covers 13 residues. The CDR3 DNA is TGTGCCAGCAGCCGACGGACAGGTTTTGAAGCTTTCTTT. It yields the protein CASSRRTGFEAFF.

This clonotype was seen only a few times. The chain employs TRBV15 and TRBJ2-2; possible D gene TRBD1, 6 bases. Looked up from germline, CDR1 is LNHNV and CDR2 is YYDKDF (reference sequence). V lost 0 bases and J lost 1, with 12 bases in between. The CDR3 is 17 amino acids. The CDR3 DNA follows: TGTGCCACCAGCAGAGATCGAGGACAGATGAACACCGGGGAGCTGTTTTTT. Translation gives CATSRDRGQMNTGELFF.

The V call is TRBV20-1, the J call TRBJ1-3, with D perhaps TRBD1 (6 bases). Germline V gene lookup returns CDR1 DFQATT and CDR2 SNEGSKA (reference sequence). There are 14 residues in the CDR3. V lost 6 bases and J 4 bases, leaving 16 bases between the germline ends. The chain's CDR3 is CSAKGGALGNTIYF. DNA of the CDR3: TGCAGTGCCAAAGGGGGGGCTCTGGGAAACACCATATATTTT.

This sequence joins TRBV7-2 and TRBJ2-1, with 13 bases lining up with TRBD2. J gave up 2 bases and V 5 bases, and 6 bases lay outside the gene matches. This CDR3 has 17 residues. CDR1 and CDR2 (germline): SGHTA, FQGNSA. The CDR3 reads CASSPIGTSGAYNEQFF. The CDR3 DNA follows: TGTGCCAGCAGCCCCATAGGGACTAGCGGGGCCTACAATGAGCAGTTCTTC.

This CDR3 reads CASSEQREETQYF. CDR3 bases: TGTGCCAGCAGTGAACAACGGGAAGAGACCCAGTACTTC. The chain joins TRBV2 to TRBJ2-5; no reliable D call. The CDR3 has 13 amino acids. Germline loops: CDR1 SNHLY, CDR2 FYNNEI. V lost 2 bases and J 3 bases, leaving 7 bases between the germline ends.

CDR3 nucleotide sequence: TGCGCCAGCTGGGGCCAGATGAACACTGAAGCTTTCTTT. Protein: CASWGQMNTEAFF. The gene calls are TRBV10-2 and TRBJ1-1; possible D gene TRBD1, 5 bases. The CDR3 sequence is 13 residues long. The germline CDR1 and CDR2 sequences are WSHSY and SAAADI. Trimming took off 8 bases at V and 0 bases at J, with 10 bases between the two ends.

This clonotype came up many times. The chain recombines TRBV15 with TRBJ2-4, with 14 bases aligning to TRBD2. CDR3 length: 17 residues. CDR1 and CDR2 from the germline V gene are LNHNV and YYDKDF (reference sequence). V was pared by 6 bases and J by 7 bases, with 11 bases of the junction left unmatched. CDR3: CATRPGLAGVRGNIQYF. For the CDR3, the DNA is TGTGCCACCAGACCGGGACTAGCGGGAGTCAGGGGGAACATTCAGTACTTC.

This clonotype was seen only a few times. The gene calls are TRBV7-9 and TRBJ2-7; perhaps D is TRBD1 or TRBD2 (5 bases each). Germline CDR1 and CDR2: SEHNR and FQNEAQ (reference sequence). This CDR3 is built from 15 residues. With 1 base removed from V and 4 bases from J, the gap between germline ends came to 14 bases. The CDR3 DNA reads as TGTGCCAGCAGCTTAGTGTTGGGGGAGCGATACGAGCAGTACTTC. It yields the protein CASSLVLGERYEQYF.

The J gene is TRBJ2-7, the V gene TRBV6-5; D ambiguous. The CDR3 sequence is 16 residues long. The germline V gene encodes CDR1 MNHEY and CDR2 SVGAGI. The V gene lost 2 bases and the J gene lost 2 bases, with 16 bases spanning the gap. CDR3 nucleotides: TGTGCCAGCAGTTACAGTTTTCTTCCTAGTCCCTACGAGCAGTACTTC. Protein sequence: CASSYSFLPSPYEQYF.

This rearrangement joins TRBV7-9 to TRBJ2-2, with TRBD2 matching over 7 bases. Germline CDR1 and CDR2: SEHNR and FQNEAQ (reference sequence). Losses at the gene ends were 7 bases for V and 0 bases for J; bases not matched to a gene: 11. This CDR3 region has 17 residues. The CDR3 loop reads CASTLGGTASNTGELFF. Here the CDR3 DNA reads TGTGCCAGCACCTTGGGGGGGACGGCTTCGAACACCGGGGAGCTGTTTTTT.

V usage is TRBV5-1 and J usage is TRBJ2-7; 8 nucleotides align to TRBD1. Germline lookup yields CDR1 SGHRS and CDR2 YFSETQ. Germline trimming cut 3 bases from V and 5 bases from J; bases unmatched to any gene: 10. The CDR3 is made up of 15 amino acids. CDR3 residues: CASSSGTGNIHEQYF. The DNA of the CDR3 is TGCGCCAGCAGCTCTGGGACAGGAAATATCCACGAGCAGTACTTC.

The chain combines TRBV10-3 with TRBJ1-4; D unclear. V dropped 3 bases and J dropped 3 bases, with 14 bases sitting between them. Germline CDR1 is ENHRY and CDR2 is SYGVKD. There are 16 residues in the CDR3. CDR3 in DNA: TGTGCCATCAGTGATTCGGTCTATGGGGCTAATGAAAAACTGTTTTTT. This encodes CAISDSVYGANEKLFF.

This clonotype has only a few counts. The V gene is TRBV7-2, the J gene TRBJ2-4; maybe TRBD2 (6 bases). This CDR3 has 14 amino acids. Per the germline V gene, CDR1 is SGHTA and CDR2 is FQGNSA. V was pared by 3 bases and J by 0 bases, with 6 bases between. The DNA of the CDR3 is TGTGCCAGCAGCTTTAGCGGAGCCAAAAACATTCAGTACTTC. Translating it yields CASSFSGAKNIQYF. The complete variable domain, with remaining parts taken from reference TRBV7-2 and TRBJ2-4, reads GAGVSQSPSNKVTEKGKDVELRCDPISGHTALYWYRQSLGQGLEFLIYFQGNSAPDKSGLPSDRFSAERTGGSVSTLTIQRTQQEDSAVYLCASSFSGAKNIQYFGAGTRLSVL.

The V call is TRBV3-1, the J call TRBJ2-5; TRBD1 matches 8 bases. In germline, CDR1 is LGHDT, CDR2 YNNKEL (reference sequence). The CDR3 covers 19 residues. Trimming removed 11 bases from V and 1 base from J; junction bases left unmatched: 24. The CDR3 protein is CAFRGDRYRTSQTQETQYF. CDR3 sequence (DNA): TGTGCCTTCAGAGGGGACAGGTATCGAACAAGCCAAACCCAAGAGACCCAGTACTTC.

The chain combines TRBV11-2 with TRBJ2-7; 13 bases line up with TRBD2. The CDR3 runs to 18 residues. The V gene end was trimmed by 2 bases and the J gene end by 3 bases; junction bases not matched to a gene: 10. Germline lookup yields CDR1 SGHAT and CDR2 FQNNGV. In DNA form, the CDR3 reads TGTGCCAGCAGCTTACGGCGACTAGCGGGAGGCCTTCTCTACGAGCAGTACTTC. Translating it yields CASSLRRLAGGLLYEQYF.

This chain uses TRBV5-1 with TRBJ2-1, with TRBD2 matching over 9 bases. Unmatched junction bases numbered 19, after V lost 4 bases and J lost 11 bases. The CDR3 is made up of 17 amino acids. Germline V gene lookup returns CDR1 SGHRS and CDR2 YFSETQ. The CDR3, as DNA: TGCGCCAGCAGCATCAGCGGGGGGTCCTTAAAAGGGAGCCAGCAGTTCTTC. Amino acid sequence: CASSISGGSLKGSQQFF.

The CDR3 spells CASSQTGVGDTQYF. In DNA form, the CDR3 reads TGCGCCAGCAGCCAGACAGGGGTCGGGGATACGCAGTATTTT. The chain uses TRBV5-1 and TRBJ2-3; 8 bases agree with TRBD1. Germline loops: CDR1 SGHRS, CDR2 YFSETQ. CDR3 size: 14 residues. V was clipped by 4 bases and J by 6 bases; unmatched bases: 7.